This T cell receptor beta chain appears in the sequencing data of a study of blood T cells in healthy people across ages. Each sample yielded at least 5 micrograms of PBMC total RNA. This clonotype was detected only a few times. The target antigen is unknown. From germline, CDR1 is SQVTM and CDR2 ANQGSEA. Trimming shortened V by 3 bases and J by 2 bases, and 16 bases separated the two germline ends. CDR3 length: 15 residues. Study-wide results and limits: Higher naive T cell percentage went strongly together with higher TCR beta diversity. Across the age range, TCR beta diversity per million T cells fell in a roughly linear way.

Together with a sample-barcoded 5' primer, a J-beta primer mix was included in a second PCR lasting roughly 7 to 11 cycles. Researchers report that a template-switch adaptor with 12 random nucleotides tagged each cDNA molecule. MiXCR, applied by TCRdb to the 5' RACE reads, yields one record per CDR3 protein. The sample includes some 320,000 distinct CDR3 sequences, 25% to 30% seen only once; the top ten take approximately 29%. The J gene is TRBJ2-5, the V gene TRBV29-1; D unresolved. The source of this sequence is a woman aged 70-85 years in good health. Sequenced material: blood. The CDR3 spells CSVEDFPTGQETQYF. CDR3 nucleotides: TGCAGCGTTGAGGATTTTCCGACTGGGCAAGAGACCCAGTACTTC.